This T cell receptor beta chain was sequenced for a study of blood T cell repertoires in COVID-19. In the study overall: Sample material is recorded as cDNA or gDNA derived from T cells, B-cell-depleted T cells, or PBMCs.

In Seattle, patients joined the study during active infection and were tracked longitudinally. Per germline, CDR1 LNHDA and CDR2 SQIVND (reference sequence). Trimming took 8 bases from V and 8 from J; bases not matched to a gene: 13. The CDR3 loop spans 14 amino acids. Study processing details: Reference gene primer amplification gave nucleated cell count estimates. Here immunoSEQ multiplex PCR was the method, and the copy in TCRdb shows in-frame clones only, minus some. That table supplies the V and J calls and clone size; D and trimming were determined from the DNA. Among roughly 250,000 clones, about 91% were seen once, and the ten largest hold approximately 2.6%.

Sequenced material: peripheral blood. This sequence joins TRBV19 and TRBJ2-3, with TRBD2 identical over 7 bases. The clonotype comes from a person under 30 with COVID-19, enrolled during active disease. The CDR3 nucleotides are TGTGCCAGTGAAAGCGGGACGGGGCGGGGTACGCAGTATTTT. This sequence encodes CASESGTGRGTQYF.